This TCR beta chain was captured in a study of blood T cell repertoires in COVID-19. Trimming removed 2 bases at V and 5 bases at J, with 16 bases between. The CDR3 extends over 15 amino acids. From germline, CDR1 is MDHEN and CDR2 SYDVKM. Measured with immunoSEQ multiplex PCR; TCRdb has only the in-frame clones, and not every one. The sample records roughly 80,000 clones, 91% being singletons. Sequenced: peripheral blood. The sequence was obtained from a woman aged 50 to 60 in a cohort sampled during active COVID-19. V usage is TRBV28 and J usage is TRBJ2-7, with D possibly being TRBD1 (6 bases). The CDR3 DNA follows: TGTGCCAGCAGTTTAAACGGGCAGGGGATCAACGAGCAGTACTTC. As protein: CASSLNGQGINEQYF.